The 24 T cell receptor beta chains listed next were all sequenced from one sample in a study of preoperative IRX-2 immunotherapy in early breast cancer. The sample's treatment: preoperative locoregional IRX-2 cytokine immunotherapy. Assay: immunoSEQ multiplex PCR; the TCRdb copy retains only in-frame clones and omits some. The sample yields around 88,000 clones, 80% to 90% seen once. The sequences come from tumor tissue, collected after IRX-2 immunotherapy. Receptors were obtained from a human donor with breast cancer.

In its sample, this clone was seen a few times. The genes are TRBV11-3 and TRBJ1-5; a possible D gene is TRBD1 (5 bases). V lost 0 bases to trimming and J lost 4 bases, with 13 bases between them. Germline assignment: CDR1 SGHNT and CDR2 YENEEA. CDR3 length: 16 amino acids. CDR3 in DNA: TGTGCCAGCAGCTTAGAATCCGGCAGGGCAAATCAGCCCCAGCATTTT. Translation: CASSLESGRANQPQHF.

The chain recombines TRBV7-6 with TRBJ1-2; D possibly corresponds to TRBD1 (5 bases). V shed 5 bases and J shed 5 bases, with 24 bases lying between them. This CDR3 has 17 amino acids. Germline values: CDR1 SGHVS, CDR2 FNYEAQ. The CDR3 spells CASSPGKGEGDPYGYTF. CDR3 sequence (DNA): TGTGCCAGCAGCCCGGGAAAAGGGGAGGGAGATCCATATGGCTACACCTTC.

The rearrangement joins TRBV30 to TRBJ2-1, with D perhaps TRBD1 or TRBD2 (5 bases each). Germline assignment: CDR1 GTSNPN and CDR2 SVGIG (reference sequence). V dropped 5 bases and J dropped 10 bases, with 30 bases sitting between them. This CDR3 region has 17 residues. This CDR3 reads CAWVPHPRLRVGREQFF. The CDR3 region has the DNA TGTGCCTGGGTTCCCCACCCGCGGTTGCGGGTGGGGCGGGAGCAGTTCTTC.

The V and J genes are TRBV7-1 and TRBJ2-1; 7 nucleotides line up with TRBD2. TRBV7-1 qualifies as an ORF whose function is uncertain. Unmatched junction bases numbered 9, after V lost 5 bases and J lost 2 bases. There are 16 residues in the CDR3. DNA for the CDR3: TGTGCCAGCAGCCCCGCCGGCGGGGGTCCCTACAATGAGCAGTTCTTC. Amino acids: CASSPAGGGPYNEQFF.

A single count supports this clone. This CDR3 reads CASSLGDKNNSPLHF. CDR3 nucleotides: TGCGCCAGCAGCTTGGGAGACAAGAATAATTCACCCCTCCACTTT. The genes are TRBV5-1 and TRBJ1-6; D remains ambiguous. Germline CDR1 and CDR2: SGHRS and YFSETQ. The CDR3 is 15 amino acids. Trimming took 0 bases from V and 5 from J, leaving 9 bases between them.

The gene calls are TRBV28 and TRBJ2-1; D is ambiguous. The CDR3 runs 14 residues. Trimming removed 7 bases from V and 6 bases from J, with 16 bases in between. Germline assignment: CDR1 MDHEN and CDR2 SYDVKM. The CDR3 protein is CASTVNLSPNEQFF. For the CDR3, the DNA is TGTGCCAGCACCGTAAACCTCTCCCCCAATGAGCAGTTCTTC.

CDR3 in DNA: TGCGCCAGCAGCTTAACAGGGGGCTCTGGAAACACCATATATTTT. This codes for CASSLTGGSGNTIYF. This chain links TRBV5-1 with TRBJ1-3; 8 positions agree with TRBD1. Germline loops: CDR1 SGHRS, CDR2 YFSETQ. This CDR3 is 15 amino acids long. V trimming: 2 bases; J trimming: 0 bases; junction bases outside the gene matches: 1.

This chain's CDR3 is CASRQDRASASGNTIYF. CDR3 in DNA: TGTGCCAGCAGACAGGACCGGGCCTCGGCCTCTGGAAACACCATATATTTT. The genes are TRBV6-8 and TRBJ1-3; TRBD1 might be the D (5 bases). The germline V gene has CDR1 MNHGY and CDR2 SAAAGT. V was clipped by 6 bases and J by 0 bases, with 18 bases between them. The CDR3 totals 17 residues.

This sequence joins TRBV18 and TRBJ1-2; 10 bases line up with TRBD1. With 3 bases clipped from V and 2 bases from J, the junction kept 6 bases outside the gene matches. Per the germline V gene, CDR1 is KGHSH and CDR2 is LQKENI. The CDR3 has 16 amino acids. The DNA for the CDR3 is TGTGCCAGCTCACCCGCTGGGGGACAGGGGAACTATGGCTACACCTTC. This encodes CASSPAGGQGNYGYTF.

This chain uses TRBV29-1 with TRBJ2-1, with 8 positions matching TRBD2. Germline CDR1 reads SQVTM; CDR2 reads ANQGSEA. J lost 2 bases, V lost 5 bases, and 5 bases had no gene match. This CDR3 region has 14 residues. CDR3 DNA: TGCAGCGTTCCCGAGCGGGGGACCTACAATGAGCAGTTCTTC. This sequence encodes CSVPERGTYNEQFF.

The rearrangement uses TRBV7-1 and TRBJ2-3, with no clear D. TRBV7-1 is identified as an open reading frame with a role that is uncertain. There are 14 residues in the CDR3. V lost 4 bases, J lost 1 base, and 9 bases lay in between. The CDR3 bases are TGTGCCAGCAGCTTAGCCCTAGGCACAGATACGCAGTATTTT. Protein sequence: CASSLALGTDTQYF.

This clone was detected only once. The chain employs TRBV6-8 and TRBJ1-1, with no clear D. V was trimmed by 0 bases and J by 1 base, leaving 12 bases between them. The CDR3 sequence is 16 residues long. Germline assignment: CDR1 MNHGY and CDR2 SAAAGT. The CDR3 region is CASSYSTEKANTEAFF. The CDR3 nucleotides read TGTGCCAGCAGTTACTCGACGGAGAAGGCGAACACTGAAGCTTTCTTT.

As DNA, the CDR3 is TGTGCCAGCAGTTACTCCGGGGGGGTGGCCACTGAAGCTTTCTTT. Translation: CASSYSGGVATEAFF. The V gene is TRBV6-8, the J gene TRBJ1-1, with a possible D match to TRBD1 (5 bases). The germline CDR1 and CDR2 sequences are MNHGY and SAAAGT. Trimming removed 0 bases from V and 4 bases from J, with 12 bases in between. CDR3 length: 15 residues.

The rearrangement joins TRBV30 to TRBJ1-5; maybe TRBD1 (6 bases). This CDR3 region has 12 residues. Germline CDR1 is GTSNPN and CDR2 is SVGIG (reference sequence). V was clipped by 5 bases and J by 3 bases, with 8 bases between them. The CDR3 sequence: CAWGQNNQPQHF. DNA for the CDR3: TGTGCCTGGGGACAGAACAATCAGCCCCAGCATTTT. Combining the CDR3 with reference TRBV30 and TRBJ1-5 gives the whole variable domain SQTIHQWPATLVQPVGSPLSLECTVEGTSNPNLYWYRQAAGRGLQLLFYSVGIGQISSEVPQNLSASRPQDRQFILSSKKLLLSDSGFYLCAWGQNNQPQHFGDGTRLSIL.

The CDR3 coding sequence is TGTGCCAGCAGCTTATTAGAGGCAGATACGCAGTATTTT. It is translated as CASSLLEADTQYF. The chain recombines TRBV7-1 with TRBJ2-3; no reliable D call. Being an ORF, TRBV7-1 has a function that is uncertain. This CDR3 is 13 amino acids long. The V end lost 4 bases, the J end lost 4 bases, and 9 bases lay between the germline ends.

The CDR3 DNA reads TGCAGCGCCAACAAGAGACAGGGAGGCACTGAAGCTTTCTTT. It translates to CSANKRQGGTEAFF. The chain couples TRBV29-1 to TRBJ1-1; 7 nucleotides match TRBD1. Unmatched junction bases numbered 12, after V lost 7 bases and J lost 4 bases. The CDR3 has 14 amino acids. The germline CDR1 and CDR2 sequences are SQVTM and ANQGSEA.

The chain carries TRBV6-7 and TRBJ2-7, with 12 bases matching TRBD2. TRBV6-7 is assigned to the ORF class and has an uncertain function. This CDR3 is built from 17 residues. V lost 9 bases, J lost 2 bases, and 14 bases stayed unmatched. CDR3 nucleotide sequence: TGTGCCAGTTTTGGTGCCGGGACTAGCGGGTCTGCCTACGAGCAGTACTTC. It translates to CASFGAGTSGSAYEQYF.

The chain's CDR3 is CASSPSLTGGSEKLFF. CDR3 DNA: TGTGCCAGCTCACCAAGTTTAACAGGCGGATCCGAAAAACTGTTTTTT. The chain uses TRBV18 and TRBJ1-4; possibly TRBD1 for D (5 bases). V was clipped by 2 bases and J by 8 bases, with 18 bases between them. The length of the CDR3 is 16 residues. Germline CDR1 and CDR2: KGHSH and LQKENI.

The CDR3 sequence is CSVGGNTGELFF. Here the CDR3 DNA reads TGCAGCGTTGGGGGGAACACCGGGGAGCTGTTTTTT. V and J are TRBV29-1 and TRBJ2-2; no firm D call. Deletions cut 4 bases from V and 1 base from J, with 4 bases between. CDR3 size: 12 residues. Germline loops: CDR1 SQVTM, CDR2 ANQGSEA.

Comment on this clone: Other DNA sequences in this sample translate to the same CDR3. The V gene is TRBV29-1, the J gene TRBJ1-1, with D possibly being TRBD1 (6 bases). There are 13 residues in the CDR3. CDR1 and CDR2 (germline): SQVTM, ANQGSEA. The V and J ends lost 4 bases and 0 bases respectively, with 9 bases between them. The CDR3 reads CSVVRDMNTEAFF. The CDR3 DNA is TGCAGCGTTGTGAGGGACATGAACACTGAAGCTTTCTTT.

The chain couples TRBV16 to TRBJ2-1, with 9 positions matching TRBD2. V shed 8 bases, J shed 6 bases, and the junction held 8 bases outside the gene matches. The CDR3 is 14 amino acids. CDR1 and CDR2 from the germline V gene are KGHSY and FQNENV. The CDR3 DNA is TGTGCCAGCGTAGCGGGGGAAGGGTCCAATGAGCAGTTCTTC. Translation gives CASVAGEGSNEQFF.

CDR3 in amino acids: CASSFLPGQGANEQFF. The CDR3 nucleotides read TGTGCCAGCAGCTTTTTACCGGGACAGGGGGCAAATGAGCAGTTCTTC. This chain links TRBV11-3 with TRBJ2-1, with TRBD1 matching 12 bases. V shed 3 bases, J shed 7 bases, and the junction held 7 bases outside the gene matches. There are 16 residues in the CDR3. Per germline, CDR1 SGHNT and CDR2 YENEEA.

This clone has only a few counts. The V call is TRBV19, the J call TRBJ2-6, with TRBD1 matching 9 bases. Germline V CDR1 and CDR2: LNHDA, SQIVND (reference sequence). The CDR3 runs 16 residues. V gave up 7 bases and J gave up 1 base; unmatched junction bases: 5. This CDR3 reads CASKGTGLSGANVLTF. Written as DNA, the CDR3 is TGTGCCAGTAAGGGGACAGGGCTATCTGGGGCCAACGTCCTGACTTTC.

This clone was recorded many times. The chain has TRBV6-8 and TRBJ1-4; possibly TRBD1 for D (6 bases). Germline V gives CDR1 MNHGY, CDR2 SAAAGT. This CDR3 region has 16 residues. Trimming removed 4 bases from V and 7 bases from J, with 19 bases in between. The CDR3 DNA reads as TGTGCCAGCAGTTCGAGGCTGGGGGGCGTAACTGAAAAACTGTTTTTT. It yields the protein CASSSRLGGVTEKLFF.